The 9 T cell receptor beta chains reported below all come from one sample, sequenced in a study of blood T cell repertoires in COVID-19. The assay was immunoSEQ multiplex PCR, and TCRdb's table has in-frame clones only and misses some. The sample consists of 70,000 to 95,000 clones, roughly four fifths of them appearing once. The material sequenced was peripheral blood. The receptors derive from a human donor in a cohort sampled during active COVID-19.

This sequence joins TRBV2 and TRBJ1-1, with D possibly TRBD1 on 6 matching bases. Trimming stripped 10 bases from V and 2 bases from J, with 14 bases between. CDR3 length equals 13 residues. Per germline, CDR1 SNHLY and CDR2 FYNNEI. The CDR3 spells CATLGQQNTEAFF. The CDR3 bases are TGTGCCACCTTAGGACAGCAAAACACTGAAGCTTTCTTT.

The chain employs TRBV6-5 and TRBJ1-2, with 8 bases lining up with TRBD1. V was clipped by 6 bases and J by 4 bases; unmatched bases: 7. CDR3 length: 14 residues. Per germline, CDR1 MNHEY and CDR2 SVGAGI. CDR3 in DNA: TGTGCCAGCAGCCCGGACAGGGTCGGCTATGGCTACACCTTC. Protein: CASSPDRVGYGYTF.

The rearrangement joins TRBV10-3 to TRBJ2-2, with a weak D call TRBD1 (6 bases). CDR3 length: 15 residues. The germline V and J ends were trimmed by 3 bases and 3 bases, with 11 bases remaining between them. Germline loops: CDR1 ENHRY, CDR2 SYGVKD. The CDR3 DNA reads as TGTGCCATCAGTGATGTGGGGGCGCACACCGGGGAGCTGTTTTTT. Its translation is CAISDVGAHTGELFF.

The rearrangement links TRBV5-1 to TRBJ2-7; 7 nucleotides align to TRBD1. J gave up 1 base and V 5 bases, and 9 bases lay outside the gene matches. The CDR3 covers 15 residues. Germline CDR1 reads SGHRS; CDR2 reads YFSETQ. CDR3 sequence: CASRIQGTSSYEQYF. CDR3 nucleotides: TGCGCCAGCAGAATACAGGGGACCTCTTCCTACGAGCAGTACTTC.

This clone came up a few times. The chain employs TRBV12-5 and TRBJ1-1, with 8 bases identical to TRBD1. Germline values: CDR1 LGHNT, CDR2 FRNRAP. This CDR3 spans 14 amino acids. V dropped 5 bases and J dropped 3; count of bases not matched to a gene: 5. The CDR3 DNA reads TGTGCTAGTGGTCCGGGACAGGTCTACACTGAAGCTTTCTTT. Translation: CASGPGQVYTEAFF.

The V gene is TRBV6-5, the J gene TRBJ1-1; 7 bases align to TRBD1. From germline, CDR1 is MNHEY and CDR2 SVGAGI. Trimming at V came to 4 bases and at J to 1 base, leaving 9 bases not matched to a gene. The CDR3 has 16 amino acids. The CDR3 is CASSSRTGGANTEAFF. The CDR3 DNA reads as TGTGCCAGCAGTTCCCGGACAGGAGGGGCGAACACTGAAGCTTTCTTT.

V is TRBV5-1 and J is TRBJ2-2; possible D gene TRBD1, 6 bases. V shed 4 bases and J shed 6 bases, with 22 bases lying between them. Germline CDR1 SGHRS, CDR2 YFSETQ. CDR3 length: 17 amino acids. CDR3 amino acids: CASSLLTGLSVAGELFF. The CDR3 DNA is TGCGCCAGCAGCCTACTAACAGGGTTAAGCGTCGCCGGGGAGCTGTTTTTT.

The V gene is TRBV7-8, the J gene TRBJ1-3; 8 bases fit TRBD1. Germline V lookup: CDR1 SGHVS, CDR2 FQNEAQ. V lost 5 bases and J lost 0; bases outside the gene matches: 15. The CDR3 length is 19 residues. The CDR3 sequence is CASSPIYGRQGSSGNTIYF. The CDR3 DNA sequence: TGTGCCAGCAGCCCAATATATGGGCGACAGGGGAGCTCTGGAAACACCATATATTTT.

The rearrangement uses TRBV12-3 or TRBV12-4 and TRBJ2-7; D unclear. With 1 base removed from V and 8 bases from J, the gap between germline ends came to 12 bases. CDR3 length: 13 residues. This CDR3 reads CASSLGGTTKQYF. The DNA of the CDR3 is TGTGCCAGCAGTTTAGGCGGTACTACGAAGCAGTACTTC.